What follows are 27 T cell receptor beta chains derived from one specimen sequenced in a study of T cell repertoires in cytomegalovirus infection. TCRdb re-derived calls from the reads in MiXCR, one entry per CDR3 protein. Altogether fewer than 300,000 distinct CDR3 sequences are present, roughly 26% being singletons, with the ten largest covering around 13%. Material for sequencing was PBMCs. The receptors here all came from a human donor in good health (CMV status not recorded). Some clones in this sample may be carry-over from other donors' samples.

This clonotype was detected a few times. The chain's CDR3 is CASSLGTEAGDEAFF. CDR3 sequence (DNA): TGTGCCAGCTCACTGGGGACTGAAGCCGGAGATGAAGCTTTCTTT. The genes are TRBV18 and TRBJ1-1; TRBD1 is a possible D gene (5 bases). The length of the CDR3 is 15 residues. Between the trimmed V and J ends, which lost 4 bases and 7 bases, there was a span of 19 bases. CDR1 KGHSH and CDR2 LQKENI come from the germline V gene.

This clonotype showed up just a few times. The chain employs TRBV19 and TRBJ2-7; no reliable D call. The V end lost 3 bases, the J end lost 0 bases, and 9 bases lay between the germline ends. The germline V gene has CDR1 LNHDA and CDR2 SQIVND (reference sequence). This CDR3 has 14 residues. The CDR3 DNA follows: TGTGCCAGTAGTATGATGGCTACCTCCTACGAGCAGTACTTC. This encodes CASSMMATSYEQYF.

This clonotype came up many times. The V and J genes are TRBV7-2 and TRBJ1-1; D ambiguous. V was clipped by 1 base and J by 8 bases, with 14 bases between them. Germline values: CDR1 SGHTA, CDR2 FQGNSA. The CDR3 has 14 amino acids. DNA for the CDR3: TGTGCCAGCAGCTTAGATCGGGGTTCGGGAGAAGCTTTCTTT. Translated, it gives CASSLDRGSGEAFF.

A few counts support this clonotype. This rearrangement joins TRBV5-4 to TRBJ2-7, with 7 bases identical to TRBD1. The V segment lost 0 bases and the J segment 5 bases; nucleotides outside the gene matches: 5. The CDR3 sequence is 14 residues long. Per the germline V gene, CDR1 is SGHNT and CDR2 is YYREEE (reference sequence). CDR3 sequence (DNA): TGTGCCAGCAGCTTGGGACAGGGATTCGACGAGCAGTACTTC. This encodes CASSLGQGFDEQYF.

This clonotype was seen ten or more times. V is TRBV12-3 or TRBV12-4 and J is TRBJ2-2, with D unclear. Trimming shortened V by 3 bases and J by 0 bases, and 8 bases separated the two germline ends. The CDR3 sequence is 15 residues long. The CDR3 nucleotides read TGTGCCAGCAGTTTTGGGCGGTCGAACACCGGGGAGCTGTTTTTT. Translated, it gives CASSFGRSNTGELFF.

The rearrangement links TRBV11-3 to TRBJ2-7, with D possibly TRBD2 on 6 matching bases. Germline CDR1 reads SGHNT; CDR2 reads YENEEA. V was pared by 2 bases and J by 8 bases, with 16 bases between. The CDR3 has 14 residues. The CDR3 bases are TGTGCCAGCAGCTTATCTGGGACTCCCCATCAGCAGTACTTC. Amino acids: CASSLSGTPHQQYF.

This clonotype was recorded a few times. The chain's CDR3 is CASSLERGTEAFF. In DNA, the CDR3 is TGTGCCAGCAGCTTAGAAAGGGGCACTGAAGCTTTCTTT. This rearrangement joins TRBV7-9 to TRBJ1-1; TRBD1 might be the D (5 bases). Trimming removed 1 base from V and 4 bases from J, with 7 bases in between. The CDR3 runs 13 residues. CDR1 and CDR2 (germline): SEHNR, FQNEAQ (reference sequence).

The rearrangement joins TRBV29-1 to TRBJ1-1; TRBD1 might be the D (5 bases). The CDR3 runs to 12 residues. The germline V gene has CDR1 SQVTM and CDR2 ANQGSEA. CDR3 amino acids: CVGEGRADEAFF. In DNA form, the CDR3 reads TGCGTTGGGGAGGGGCGAGCTGATGAAGCTTTCTTT.

This clonotype appeared many times. The chain uses TRBV7-2 and TRBJ1-5; TRBD1 is a possible D gene (5 bases). CDR3 size: 15 residues. Germline CDR1 and CDR2: SGHTA and FQGNSA. Trimming took 1 base from V and 3 from J, leaving 10 bases between them. The chain's CDR3 is CASSLEGSHNQPQHF. The CDR3 DNA follows: TGTGCCAGCAGCTTAGAGGGGAGTCACAATCAGCCCCAGCATTTT.

This clonotype has ten or more counts. The chain joins TRBV7-2 to TRBJ2-1; D not resolved. Looked up from germline, CDR1 is SGHTA and CDR2 is FQGNSA. V was clipped by 6 bases and J by 14 bases, with 17 bases between them. The CDR3 sequence is 12 residues long. The CDR3 nucleotides are TGTGCCAGCAGAACAACGGGCCCTTCAAAGTTCTTC. Encoded protein: CASRTTGPSKFF.

This clonotype was seen many times. The J gene is TRBJ2-5, the V gene TRBV11-2; 8 positions agree with TRBD2. Unmatched junction bases numbered 8, after V lost 1 base and J lost 4 bases. The CDR3 is 16 residues long. The V gene's germline CDR1 is SGHAT and CDR2 FQNNGV. The CDR3 DNA follows: TGTGCCAGCAGCTTAGGCACTAGCGGCGATGGAGAGACCCAGTACTTC. Its translation: CASSLGTSGDGETQYF. The full variable domain, with the rest looked up from reference TRBV11-2 and TRBJ2-5, is EAGVAQSPRYKIIEKRQSVAFWCNPISGHATLYWYQQILGQGPKLLIQFQNNGVVDDSQLPKDRFSAERLKGVDSTLKIQPAKLEDSAVYLCASSLGTSGDGETQYFGPGTRLLVL.

This clonotype was picked up many times. The chain combines TRBV6-1 with TRBJ2-7; 7 bases are a match to TRBD1. The CDR3 is 13 amino acids. Germline V gene data show CDR1 as MNHNS and CDR2 as SASEGT. Unmatched junction bases numbered 8, after V lost 9 bases and J lost 3 bases. The CDR3 nucleotides are TGTGCCAGTAGACCCGGGACAGACTACGAGCAGTACTTC. Amino acids: CASRPGTDYEQYF.

This clonotype was seen repeatedly, ten times or more. The rearrangement uses TRBV6-1 and TRBJ2-1, with 8 bases aligning to TRBD2. Per the germline V gene, CDR1 is MNHNS and CDR2 is SASEGT. V lost 2 bases and J lost 7; bases outside the gene matches: 4. The CDR3 totals 14 residues. The CDR3 here is CASSESGRGNEQFF. The CDR3 bases are TGTGCCAGCAGTGAAAGCGGGAGAGGAAATGAGCAGTTCTTC.

This clonotype was picked up many times. This sequence joins TRBV6-2 or TRBV6-3 and TRBJ1-5, with TRBD1 matching 7 bases. The germline CDR1 and CDR2 sequences are MNHEY and SVGEGT. This CDR3 region has 15 residues. The V segment lost 4 bases and the J segment 4 bases; nucleotides outside the gene matches: 7. The CDR3 sequence: CASSWIQQGNQPQHF. CDR3 DNA sequence: TGTGCCAGCAGTTGGATCCAACAGGGGAATCAGCCCCAGCATTTT.

The chain links TRBV7-9 to TRBJ2-1, with D possibly TRBD2 on 6 matching bases. Germline loops: CDR1 SEHNR, CDR2 FQNEAQ (reference sequence). CDR3 size: 13 residues. Between the trimmed V and J ends, which lost 4 bases and 5 bases, there was a span of 9 bases. The DNA of the CDR3 is TGTGCCAGCAGCTCCCTAGCGAACAATGAGCAGTTCTTC. It specifies CASSSLANNEQFF.

The sample holds many counts of this clonotype. This chain links TRBV7-2 with TRBJ2-5, with 8 bases that match TRBD2. Germline assignment: CDR1 SGHTA and CDR2 FQGNSA. With V trimmed by 7 bases and J by 1 base, 11 bases remained unmatched. The CDR3 extends over 16 amino acids. The CDR3 DNA reads as TGTGCCAGCATCCGGAACGGCCTAGCGGGCCAAGAGACCCAGTACTTC. This codes for CASIRNGLAGQETQYF.

The chain carries TRBV28 and TRBJ1-1; no clear D gene. Between the trimmed V and J ends, which lost 7 bases and 1 base, there was a span of 7 bases. CDR1 and CDR2 (germline): MDHEN, SYDVKM. CDR3 length: 12 amino acids. The CDR3 sequence: CASIGTNTEAFF. The CDR3 DNA sequence: TGTGCCAGCATCGGAACGAACACTGAAGCTTTCTTT.

With respect to this clonotype: One end of the junction is discordant with germline, which a read error may explain. This chain uses TRBV13 with TRBJ2-3, with TRBD1 identical over 9 bases. CDR3 length: 15 residues. Germline lookup yields CDR1 PRHDT and CDR2 FYEKMQ (reference sequence). The CDR3: CASSPRDRDTDTQYF. The CDR3 nucleotides are TGCGCCAGCAGCCCCCGGGACAGGGATACAGATACGCAGTATTTT.

The rearrangement uses TRBV28 and TRBJ2-1; no reliable D call. The CDR3 loop spans 15 amino acids. The germline V gene encodes CDR1 MDHEN and CDR2 SYDVKM. With 7 bases removed from V and 0 bases from J, the gap between germline ends came to 13 bases. CDR3 bases: TGTGCCAGCATCCCAGCCGATGCCTCCTACAATGAGCAGTTCTTC. This gives the protein CASIPADASYNEQFF.

Note on this clonotype: The junction departs from germline at one end; a sequencing error may be responsible. This chain joins TRBV7-2 and TRBJ1-2; 9 bases are shared with TRBD1. The length of the CDR3 is 14 residues. Germline assignment: CDR1 SGHTA and CDR2 FQGNSA. Here the CDR3 reads CASSPGGTGRAYGF. CDR3 in DNA: TGTGCCAGCAGCCCCGGGGGGACAGGGCGCGCTTACGGCTTC.

This clonotype has at least ten counts. The rearrangement links TRBV7-3 to TRBJ1-3; 8 bases are a match to TRBD1. Losses at the gene ends were 6 bases for V and 0 bases for J; bases not matched to a gene: 10. Per the germline V gene, CDR1 is SGHTA and CDR2 is FQGTGA. This CDR3 comprises 17 residues. CDR3 residues: CASSRGQALLSGNTIYF. CDR3 coding DNA: TGTGCCAGCAGTAGGGGACAGGCCCTTCTCTCTGGAAACACCATATATTTT.

This clonotype occurred many times. The V call is TRBV7-6, the J call TRBJ1-1; D gene uncertain. CDR1 SGHVS and CDR2 FNYEAQ come from the germline V gene. This CDR3 has 16 residues. With 1 base removed from V and 6 bases from J, the gap between germline ends came to 18 bases. CDR3 nucleotide sequence: TGTGCCAGCAGCTTAGATGTTTCGGCAGGTTGGGCTGAAGCTTTCTTT. This encodes CASSLDVSAGWAEAFF. Drawing the rest from reference TRBV7-6 and TRBJ1-1, the complete variable domain is GAGVSQSPRYKVTKRGQDVALRCDPISGHVSLYWYRQALGQGPEFLTYFNYEAQQDKSGLPNDRFSAERPEGSISTLTIQRTEQRDSAMYRCASSLDVSAGWAEAFFGQGTRLTVV.

V and J are TRBV7-6 and TRBJ1-1; D is uncertain. Trimming cost V 4 bases and J 3 bases, with 9 bases left between them. The germline V gene encodes CDR1 SGHVS and CDR2 FNYEAQ. The CDR3 extends over 13 amino acids. Here the CDR3 DNA reads TGTGCCAGCAGCTCCCAGAGTTACACTGAAGCTTTCTTT. This codes for CASSSQSYTEAFF.

This clonotype was recorded a few times. The chain combines TRBV27 with TRBJ2-5; tentatively, D is TRBD1 (5 bases). V lost 6 bases and J 5 bases, leaving 16 bases between the germline ends. This CDR3 has 14 residues. CDR1 and CDR2 (germline): MNHEY, SMNVEV (reference sequence). The CDR3 DNA sequence: TGTGCCAGCAGCCTAAGGGGCAGCGCGGAGACCCAGTACTTC. Translated, it gives CASSLRGSAETQYF.

The chain couples TRBV27 to TRBJ2-5; D is unclear. Deletions cut 4 bases from V and 5 bases from J, with 14 bases between. CDR1 and CDR2 (germline): MNHEY, SMNVEV (reference sequence). This CDR3 spans 14 amino acids. CDR3 region: CASSSHVVRETQYF. The CDR3 bases are TGTGCCAGCAGTTCCCACGTAGTCCGGGAGACCCAGTACTTC.

There are a few counts of this clonotype. The V gene is TRBV7-6, the J gene TRBJ1-5, with D possibly TRBD1 on 6 matching bases. Deletions cut 6 bases from V and 4 bases from J, with 10 bases between. This CDR3 region has 13 residues. Per germline, CDR1 SGHVS and CDR2 FNYEAQ. CDR3: CASRRGGNQPQHF. In DNA form, the CDR3 reads TGTGCCAGCAGGAGGGGGGGGAATCAGCCCCAGCATTTT.

This clonotype was seen only a few times. The chain is built from TRBV2 and TRBJ2-5; unclear D gene. The CDR3 has 14 residues. V lost 8 bases and J lost 5, with 18 bases in between. Per the germline V gene, CDR1 is SNHLY and CDR2 is FYNNEI. The CDR3 loop is CASHGSAQTETQYF. DNA of the CDR3: TGTGCCAGCCATGGCAGCGCCCAAACGGAGACCCAGTACTTC.